This note documents a single T cell receptor beta chain sequence. Its specificity is unknown. This specimen comes from a study of shared clonotypes between healthy human individuals. CDR3 length: 15 residues. V dropped 3 bases and J dropped 10; count of bases not matched to a gene: 12. Germline V gene sequence: CDR1 SGDLS, CDR2 YYNGEE. Investigators spread the genomic DNA of each subset evenly over several immunoSEQ plates. This table comes from immunoSEQ multiplex PCR, and its TCRdb copy is limited to in-frame clones, with some not included. Of millions of clones listed, roughly 91% were seen once; the top ten hold over 1.5%. Naivety among CD8 cells was defined by CD45RO negativity and positive CCR7 selection, thereby excluding terminally differentiated effector memory CD45RA+ cells. Study-wide findings and caveats: Clonotypes that were shared across a handful of donors made up around 5% of naive CD4 clonotypes. In having few donors, the study represented limited genetic and exposure-history diversity.

This chain uses TRBV9 with TRBJ2-3; 9 bases are shared with TRBD1. This sequence was found in a man younger than 35 in good health. Some clones in this sample may be carry-over from other donors' samples. Sequencing was done on a sample of naive CD8+ T cells from PBMCs. The CDR3: CASSAGQGRGSPQYF. CDR3 coding DNA: TGTGCCAGCAGCGCAGGACAGGGGCGAGGCTCTCCGCAGTATTTT.